This TCR beta chain was recovered during a study of regulatory T cells in long-lasting Graves disease. Germline loops: CDR1 SGHKS, CDR2 YYEKEE (reference sequence). Germline trimming cut 5 bases from V and 5 bases from J; bases unmatched to any gene: 17. The CDR3 length is 18 residues. According to the study, TCR beta libraries were built with iRepertoire HTBI primers and CDR3-region Arm-PCR. TCRdb recomputed calls from the multiplex PCR reads with MiXCR, one row per CDR3 protein. The sample contains about 470,000 distinct CDR3 sequences, around 14% of which appear only once. This clonotype was seen only a few times. The time point: newly diagnosed GD, antithyroid drugs for less than 3 months. The TCR library used RNA extracted from PBMCs. This sample was shared with a second study, whose subject was T cells in Graves' hyperthyroidism and ophthalmopathy. As that report states: Graves' hyperthyroidism is called stable when ophthalmopathy does not progress within 18 months. Patients between 18 and 65 years old had hyperthyroidism, newly diagnosed and lasting under 2 months. Diagnosis relied on clinical symptoms, serum thyroxine and TRAb, thyroid ultrasound and orbital computed tomography. Most clonotypes expanded in the thyroid (above 0.001) were also present in blood.

This rearrangement joins TRBV5-5 to TRBJ2-1; TRBD2 matches 9 bases. The TCR comes from a woman in her twenties or thirties with Graves disease. The sequenced sample was peripheral blood mononuclear cells (PBMCs), obtained at new diagnosis, from a patient treated with antithyroid drugs. Here the CDR3 reads CASSRAGGRPSGDNEQFF. CDR3 nucleotides: TGTGCCAGCAGTCGGGCGGGAGGGCGGCCTAGCGGGGACAATGAGCAGTTCTTC.